What follows are 25 T cell receptor beta chains derived from one specimen sequenced in a study of blood T cell repertoires in COVID-19. Data came from immunoSEQ multiplex PCR; TCRdb stores just in-frame clones and leaves some out. The sample yields about 12,000 clones, 80% to 95% seen once. Sequencing was performed on peripheral blood. The origin of the receptors is a woman aged 70 to 79 with active COVID-19.

The V gene is TRBV5-4, the J gene TRBJ1-4; 10 bases line up with TRBD1. The CDR3 has 15 residues. Losses at the gene ends were 3 bases for V and 6 bases for J; bases not matched to a gene: 5. Per the germline V gene, CDR1 is SGHNT and CDR2 is YYREEE (reference sequence). In DNA, the CDR3 is TGTGCCAGCAGCTCGGCGGGACAGGGGCATGAAAAACTGTTTTTT. This codes for CASSSAGQGHEKLFF.

The chain is built from TRBV28 and TRBJ2-1, with D maybe TRBD1 (5 bases). Trimming took 5 bases from V and 10 from J, leaving 9 bases between them. The CDR3 runs 11 residues. Germline V gene lookup returns CDR1 MDHEN and CDR2 SYDVKM. This CDR3 is CASSPPGEQFF. The DNA of the CDR3 is TGTGCCAGCAGTCCCCCAGGGGAGCAGTTCTTC.

This clone came up a few times. The chain is built from TRBV5-4 and TRBJ2-5, with 7 bases lining up with TRBD1. Germline V lookup: CDR1 SGHNT, CDR2 YYREEE (reference sequence). Trimming at V came to 0 bases and at J to 5 bases, leaving 1 base not matched to a gene. The CDR3 contains 13 residues. CDR3 protein: CASSLVTGETQYF. The DNA for the CDR3 is TGTGCCAGCAGCTTGGTGACAGGGGAGACCCAGTACTTC.

To note about this clone: A read error may account for a junction end that differs from germline. The rearrangement uses TRBV30 and TRBJ2-5, with no clear D. Germline V gene lookup returns CDR1 GTSNPN and CDR2 SVGIG (reference sequence). This CDR3 has 11 amino acids. The CDR3, as DNA: TGTGCCTGGAGTCACCAGGAGACCCAGTACTTC. This sequence encodes CAWSHQETQYF.

The rearrangement uses TRBV7-8 and TRBJ1-2; 11 bases align to TRBD1. Trimming took 3 bases from V and 4 from J; bases not matched to a gene: 10. This CDR3 comprises 17 residues. CDR1 and CDR2 (germline): SGHVS, FQNEAQ. CDR3 in amino acids: CASSFLSGTGGLYGYTF. The DNA of the CDR3 is TGTGCCAGCAGCTTCCTATCTGGGACAGGGGGACTCTATGGCTACACCTTC.

The rearrangement uses TRBV5-6 and TRBJ2-2; TRBD1 aligns across 10 bases. With V trimmed by 4 bases and J by 7 bases, 10 bases remained unmatched. Germline CDR1 and CDR2: SGHDT and YYEEEE. The CDR3 extends over 16 amino acids. For the CDR3, the DNA is TGTGCCAGCAGCCTCCTAAGACAGGGGGCGAACGGGGAGCTGTTTTTT. This sequence encodes CASSLLRQGANGELFF.

The chain combines TRBV10-3 with TRBJ2-3; 10 bases align to TRBD2. The CDR3 loop spans 16 amino acids. Germline V gene lookup returns CDR1 ENHRY and CDR2 SYGVKD. J gave up 6 bases and V 3 bases, and 9 bases lay outside the gene matches. The CDR3 spells CAISDNLAGALDTQYF. CDR3 DNA sequence: TGTGCCATCAGTGACAACCTAGCGGGGGCATTGGATACGCAGTATTTT.

This clone was recorded once. The chain carries TRBV9 and TRBJ1-6; 10 nucleotides align to TRBD1. The V and J ends lost 2 bases and 9 bases, in that order; junction bases with no gene match: 5. Germline V gene sequence: CDR1 SGDLS, CDR2 YYNGEE. This CDR3 comprises 15 residues. CDR3 residues: CASSVSGQGISPLHF. For the CDR3, the DNA is TGTGCCAGCAGCGTCTCGGGACAGGGGATTTCACCCCTCCACTTT.

This rearrangement joins TRBV6-4 to TRBJ2-3; 8 nucleotides agree with TRBD1. The V and J ends lost 4 bases and 6 bases, in that order; junction bases with no gene match: 9. This CDR3 has 15 amino acids. Germline CDR1 and CDR2: MRHNA and SNTAGT. The CDR3 nucleotides are TGTGCCAGCAGTGGAAGGGGACAGGATGGGGATACGCAGTATTTT. Protein sequence: CASSGRGQDGDTQYF.

The chain recombines TRBV6-6 with TRBJ2-5; tentatively, D is TRBD2 (5 bases). CDR3 length equals 14 residues. Trimming stripped 7 bases from V and 2 bases from J, with 14 bases between. Germline loops: CDR1 MNHNY, CDR2 SVGAGI (reference sequence). CDR3 protein: CASTPLAVQETQYF. DNA of the CDR3: TGTGCCAGCACCCCCCTAGCAGTACAAGAGACCCAGTACTTC.

The chain combines TRBV6-5 with TRBJ2-7; TRBD2 is a possible D gene (6 bases). Per germline, CDR1 MNHEY and CDR2 SVGAGI. This CDR3 region has 15 residues. The V gene lost 0 bases and the J gene lost 7 bases, with 16 bases spanning the gap. This CDR3 reads CASSYSGLLLGEQYF. The CDR3 region has the DNA TGTGCCAGCAGTTACTCGGGACTTCTCCTGGGGGAGCAGTACTTC.

This chain connects TRBV10-1 to TRBJ2-3; D unclear. The germline V and J ends were trimmed by 0 bases and 10 bases, with 17 bases remaining between them. This CDR3 region has 15 residues. Germline CDR1 reads WNHNN; CDR2 reads SYGVQD (reference sequence). In DNA form, the CDR3 reads TGCGCCAGCAGTGAGTCGAAATATAGCCATAGTCCGCAGTATTTT. Protein sequence: CASSESKYSHSPQYF.

The chain recombines TRBV6-2 or TRBV6-3 with TRBJ2-4; 10 bases are shared with TRBD1. V shed 6 bases and J 0 bases; nucleotides not matched to a gene: 23. Germline loops: CDR1 MNHEY, CDR2 SVGEGT. This CDR3 has 22 amino acids. The CDR3 DNA reads TGTGCCAGCAGCCAGGGGACAGGGGAGGCGAGCTGTTTGGGACTAGCCAAAAACATTCAGTACTTC. Its protein is CASSQGTGEASCLGLAKNIQYF.

This rearrangement joins TRBV24-1 to TRBJ2-7; the D gene is possibly TRBD2 (5 bases). The CDR3 is 15 amino acids. CDR1 KGHDR and CDR2 SFDVKD come from the germline V gene. Deletions cut 3 bases from V and 1 base from J, with 12 bases between. The CDR3 DNA reads as TGTGCCACCAGTGATATCCGGGGTTCGTCCTACGAGCAGTACTTC. Translation: CATSDIRGSSYEQYF.

The rearrangement uses TRBV30 and TRBJ1-6; maybe TRBD1 (5 bases). Germline CDR1 reads GTSNPN; CDR2 reads SVGIG (reference sequence). This CDR3 comprises 14 residues. Trimming took 5 bases from V and 0 from J, leaving 8 bases between them. The CDR3: CAWSDSSYNSPLHF. The CDR3 coding sequence is TGTGCCTGGTCTGACAGCTCCTATAATTCACCCCTCCACTTT.

The chain uses TRBV7-2 and TRBJ2-2; 9 nucleotides match TRBD2. The V and J ends lost 5 bases and 4 bases, in that order; junction bases with no gene match: 11. The V gene's germline CDR1 is SGHTA and CDR2 FQGNSA. The CDR3 totals 17 residues. The CDR3 reads CASSRWAGGPGTGELFF. Written as DNA, the CDR3 is TGTGCCAGCAGCAGGTGGGCGGGAGGGCCGGGCACCGGGGAGCTGTTTTTT. The full variable domain, rest sourced from reference TRBV7-2 and TRBJ2-2, is GAGVSQSPSNKVTEKGKDVELRCDPISGHTALYWYRQSLGQGLEFLIYFQGNSAPDKSGLPSDRFSAERTGGSVSTLTIQRTQQEDSAVYLCASSRWAGGPGTGELFFGEGSRLTVL.

This clone came up once. The chain employs TRBV19 and TRBJ1-5, with a possible D match to TRBD1 (6 bases). Germline CDR1 is LNHDA and CDR2 is SQIVND (reference sequence). Trimming cost V 6 bases and J 3 bases, with 12 bases left between them. CDR3 length equals 14 residues. Here the CDR3 DNA reads TGTGCCAGTAGCCCCCGGGACACCAATCAGCCCCAGCATTTT. Protein product: CASSPRDTNQPQHF.

V usage is TRBV9 and J usage is TRBJ2-3; weak D call: TRBD2 (5 bases). Between the trimmed V and J ends, which lost 4 bases and 1 base, there was a span of 13 bases. This CDR3 has 15 amino acids. The V gene's germline CDR1 is SGDLS and CDR2 YYNGEE. DNA of the CDR3: TGTGCCAGCAGCCCCCGACCCGGGGGCACAGATACGCAGTATTTT. Its protein product is CASSPRPGGTDTQYF.

The rearrangement joins TRBV24-1 to TRBJ1-2; D might be TRBD1 (6 bases). Germline CDR1 KGHDR, CDR2 SFDVKD. The CDR3 consists of 15 residues. V was cut by 4 bases and J by 3 bases, with 14 bases left in between. CDR3 bases: TGTGCCACCAGTGAGTCGGGACAAGGTGACTATGGCTACACCTTC. Encoded protein: CATSESGQGDYGYTF.

This sequence joins TRBV3-1 (or the pseudogene TRBV3-2) and TRBJ1-5, with D perhaps matching TRBD1 (6 bases). The germline gives CDR1 LGHDT, CDR2 YNNKEL (reference sequence). This CDR3 contains 14 residues. Between the trimmed V and J ends, which lost 5 bases and 7 bases, there was a span of 15 bases. The CDR3 here is CASSSGGRGQPQHF. In DNA form, the CDR3 reads TGTGCCAGCAGCTCTGGGGGTAGGGGGCAGCCCCAGCATTTT.

The chain links TRBV7-8 to TRBJ1-5, with no clear D. The CDR3 has 13 amino acids. Germline CDR1 SGHVS, CDR2 FQNEAQ. V was cut by 6 bases and J by 0 bases, with 6 bases left in between. CDR3 region: CASSVNSNQPQHF. In DNA form, the CDR3 reads TGTGCCAGCAGTGTTAATAGCAATCAGCCCCAGCATTTT.

In this sample, this clone turned up once. The chain combines TRBV30 with TRBJ1-5, with 9 bases that match TRBD1. This CDR3 region has 14 residues. CDR1 is GTSNPN and CDR2 is SVGIG in the germline V gene (reference sequence). Trimming cost V 2 bases and J 4 bases; bases outside gene matches: 3. In DNA, the CDR3 is TGTGCCTGGAGTTACGGGACAGGGAATCAGCCCCAGCATTTT. It yields the protein CAWSYGTGNQPQHF.

The gene calls are TRBV4-1 and TRBJ2-7, with 8 positions matching TRBD2. With 4 bases clipped from V and 1 base from J, the junction kept 21 bases outside the gene matches. The CDR3 has 20 residues. The germline V gene encodes CDR1 MGHRA and CDR2 YSYEKL. The CDR3 bases are TGCGCCAGCAGCCGCTCAATATTGGCGGGAGGCCGGGGGAAGTCCTACGAGCAGTACTTC. Encoded protein: CASSRSILAGGRGKSYEQYF.

This sequence joins TRBV6-5 and TRBJ2-1; TRBD2 agrees at 13 bases. Germline V gene sequence: CDR1 MNHEY, CDR2 SVGAGI. Unmatched junction bases numbered 2, after V lost 4 bases and J lost 5 bases. The CDR3 spans 15 residues. The CDR3 nucleotides read TGTGCCAGCAGTTCGGGACTAGCGGGACACAATGAGCAGTTCTTC. As protein: CASSSGLAGHNEQFF.

This chain joins TRBV19 and TRBJ1-3; the D gene is possibly TRBD1 (6 bases). This CDR3 region has 16 residues. CDR1 is LNHDA, CDR2 SQIVND, per germline (reference sequence). The germline V and J ends were trimmed by 8 bases and 0 bases, with 17 bases remaining between them. DNA of the CDR3: TGTGCCAGTGGGTCCCGGACAGACAACTCTGGAAACACCATATATTTT. Translating it yields CASGSRTDNSGNTIYF.